These 10 T cell receptor beta chains were sequenced from one sample in a study of PD-L1 blockade in urothelial cancer. The data were produced by immunoSEQ multiplex PCR, yet TCRdb's version contains in-frame clones alone and is incomplete. The sample carries tens of thousands of clones, around 93% recorded once. Time point reported: peripheral blood 6 weeks after treatment start. The sequencing here drew on PBMCs, taken around atezolizumab (anti-PD-L1) treatment. These receptors were collected from an elderly woman with urothelial cancer.

The chain recombines TRBV28 with TRBJ2-7; D ambiguous. The germline V gene encodes CDR1 MDHEN and CDR2 SYDVKM. CDR3 length: 13 residues. The germline V and J ends were trimmed by 2 bases and 2 bases, with 7 bases remaining between them. Here the CDR3 reads CASSLDSTYEQYF. DNA for the CDR3: TGTGCCAGCAGTTTAGACTCCACCTACGAGCAGTACTTC.

The V gene is TRBV11-2, the J gene TRBJ1-5; no firm D call. The CDR3 has 13 residues. Germline CDR1 reads SGHAT; CDR2 reads FQNNGV. V lost 1 base and J 6 bases, leaving 7 bases between the germline ends. The CDR3 nucleotides are TGTGCCAGCAGCTTAGGGCCGGGTCAGCCCCAGCATTTT. Residues: CASSLGPGQPQHF.

V usage is TRBV6-5 and J usage is TRBJ2-3; 8 bases agree with TRBD2. CDR3 length: 14 residues. V was clipped by 6 bases and J by 2 bases; unmatched bases: 4. Germline CDR1 and CDR2: MNHEY and SVGAGI. CDR3 in DNA: TGTGCCAGCAGCAGGCGGGGGGTCACAGATACGCAGTATTTT. It codes for CASSRRGVTDTQYF.

The gene calls are TRBV7-7 and TRBJ2-1, with D possibly matching TRBD1 (6 bases). This CDR3 has 14 residues. V was cut by 5 bases and J by 10 bases, with 18 bases left in between. The germline gives CDR1 SSHAT, CDR2 FNYEAQ (reference sequence). CDR3 coding DNA: TGTGCCAGCAGCCCCTCCGGTGGGACATTCGAGCAGTTCTTC. Translation: CASSPSGGTFEQFF. Looking up the rest from reference TRBV7-7 and TRBJ2-1 gives the full variable domain: GAGVSQSPRYKVTKRGQDVTLRCDPISSHATLYWYQQALGQGPEFLTYFNYEAQPDKSGLPSDRFSAERPEGSISTLTIQRTEQRDSAMYRCASSPSGGTFEQFFGPGTRLTVL.

The rearrangement uses TRBV27 and TRBJ1-2; perhaps TRBD1 as D (6 bases). V was clipped by 0 bases and J by 8 bases, with 28 bases between them. The V gene's germline CDR1 is MNHEY and CDR2 SMNVEV (reference sequence). This CDR3 contains 19 residues. The CDR3 spells CASSLSPGHLKDRARGYTF. The CDR3 bases are TGTGCCAGCAGTTTATCTCCGGGACACCTTAAGGACCGCGCCCGGGGCTACACCTTC.

The chain is built from TRBV10-3 and TRBJ2-1; TRBD2 agrees at 10 bases. CDR3 length: 13 amino acids. The germline CDR1 and CDR2 sequences are ENHRY and SYGVKD. V lost 10 bases to trimming and J lost 10 bases; unmatched junction nucleotides: 10. The CDR3 sequence is CASCGLAGDEQFF. CDR3 sequence (DNA): TGTGCCAGCTGTGGGCTAGCGGGAGACGAGCAGTTCTTC.

The V call is TRBV5-4, the J call TRBJ2-3; 9 positions match TRBD1. Losses at the gene ends were 3 bases for V and 2 bases for J; bases not matched to a gene: 7. CDR3 length: 16 residues. The germline V gene has CDR1 SGHNT and CDR2 YYREEE (reference sequence). In DNA form, the CDR3 reads TGTGCCAGCAGCTATCCGGGACAGGGATTCACAGATACGCAGTATTTT. It yields the protein CASSYPGQGFTDTQYF.

The V gene is TRBV28, the J gene TRBJ2-7; 7 positions agree with TRBD1. The CDR3 sequence is 15 residues long. Germline V gene sequence: CDR1 MDHEN, CDR2 SYDVKM. With V trimmed by 6 bases and J by 4 bases, 12 bases remained unmatched. DNA for the CDR3: TGTGCCAGCAGGAGTTCGGGCAGGGGGTATTACGAGCAGTACTTC. Protein product: CASRSSGRGYYEQYF.

The rearrangement joins TRBV5-1 to TRBJ2-7; 8 bases line up with TRBD1. V shed 0 bases and J 3 bases; nucleotides not matched to a gene: 5. The CDR3 loop spans 15 amino acids. Germline values: CDR1 SGHRS, CDR2 YFSETQ. The CDR3: CASSLDGQGLYEQYF. The CDR3, as DNA: TGCGCCAGCAGCTTGGACGGACAGGGACTCTACGAGCAGTACTTC.

V gene TRBV6-5 combines with J gene TRBJ2-7, with 10 bases fitting TRBD2. CDR3 length equals 15 residues. V shed 6 bases, J shed 6 bases, and the junction held 11 bases outside the gene matches. In germline, CDR1 is MNHEY, CDR2 SVGAGI. CDR3 bases: TGTGCCAGCAGCAGTCCGACTAGCGGGTACCTCGAGCAGTACTTC. Translating gives CASSSPTSGYLEQYF.